This TCR beta chain was profiled in a study of T-cell reconstitution after alpha-beta-depleted transplantation in children. As it was prepared, the TCRbeta library received unique molecular identifiers. TCRdb recomputed calls from the PCR reads with MiXCR, one row per CDR3 protein. This sample yields 90,000 to 100,000 distinct CDR3 sequences, of which less than 25% are seen a single time; about 21% belongs to the top ten. Between the trimmed V and J ends, which lost 0 bases and 2 bases, there was a span of 9 bases. CDR3 length: 15 amino acids. Germline-derived CDR1 and CDR2 are KGHSH and LQKENI. The V call is TRBV18, the J call TRBJ2-3, with a tentative D call TRBD2 (6 bases). The sample here was PBMCs, taken before TCRalphabeta/CD19-depleted stem cell transplant. This TCR came from a boy younger than 10 with acute lymphoblastic leukemia, due to receive a stem cell transplant. Here the CDR3 reads CASSPPVGLTDTQYF. The CDR3 DNA follows: TGTGCCAGCTCACCACCCGTGGGACTCACAGATACGCAGTATTTT.